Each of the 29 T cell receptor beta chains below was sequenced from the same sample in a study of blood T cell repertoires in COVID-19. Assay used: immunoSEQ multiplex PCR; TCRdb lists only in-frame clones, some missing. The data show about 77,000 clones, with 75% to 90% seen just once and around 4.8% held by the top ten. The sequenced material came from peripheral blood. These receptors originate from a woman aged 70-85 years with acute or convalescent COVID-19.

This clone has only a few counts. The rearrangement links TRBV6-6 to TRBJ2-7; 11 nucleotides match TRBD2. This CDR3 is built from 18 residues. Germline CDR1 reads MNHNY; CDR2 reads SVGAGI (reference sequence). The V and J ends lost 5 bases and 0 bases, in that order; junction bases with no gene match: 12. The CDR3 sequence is CASSPGASGGLLSYEQYF. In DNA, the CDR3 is TGTGCCAGCAGTCCCGGAGCTAGCGGGGGGCTTCTCTCCTACGAGCAGTACTTC.

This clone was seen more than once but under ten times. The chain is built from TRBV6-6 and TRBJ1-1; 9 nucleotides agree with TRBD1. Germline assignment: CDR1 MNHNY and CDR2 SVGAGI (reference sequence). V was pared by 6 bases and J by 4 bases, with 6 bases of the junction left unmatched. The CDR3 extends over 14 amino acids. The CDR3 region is CASRVDRGGTEAFF. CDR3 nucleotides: TGTGCCAGCAGGGTGGACAGGGGCGGCACTGAAGCTTTCTTT.

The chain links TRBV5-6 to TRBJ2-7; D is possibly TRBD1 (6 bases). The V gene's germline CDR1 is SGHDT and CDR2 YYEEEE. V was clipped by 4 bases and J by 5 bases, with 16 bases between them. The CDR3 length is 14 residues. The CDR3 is CASSLGDRSNEQYF. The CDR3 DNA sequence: TGTGCCAGCAGCCTCGGAGACAGGAGTAACGAGCAGTACTTC.

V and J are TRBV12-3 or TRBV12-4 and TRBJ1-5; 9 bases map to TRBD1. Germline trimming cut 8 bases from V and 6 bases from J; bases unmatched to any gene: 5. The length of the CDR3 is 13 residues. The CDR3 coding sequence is TGTGCCAGCCGGGGACAGGGTGGTCAGCCCCAGCATTTT. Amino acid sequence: CASRGQGGQPQHF.

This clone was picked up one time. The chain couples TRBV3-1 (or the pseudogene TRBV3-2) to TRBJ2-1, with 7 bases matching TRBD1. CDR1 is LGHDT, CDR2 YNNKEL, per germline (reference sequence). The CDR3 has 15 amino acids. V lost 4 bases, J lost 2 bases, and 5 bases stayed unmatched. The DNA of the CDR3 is TGTGCCAGCAGCCCTTACAGGGGAACCTACAATGAGCAGTTCTTC. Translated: CASSPYRGTYNEQFF.

The CDR3 protein is CAISESGTEAFF. As DNA, the CDR3 is TGTGCCATCAGTGAGAGCGGCACTGAAGCTTTCTTT. The rearrangement links TRBV10-3 to TRBJ1-1, with D unresolved. Per germline, CDR1 ENHRY and CDR2 SYGVKD. The length of the CDR3 is 12 residues. Trimming removed 2 bases at V and 4 bases at J, with 5 bases between.

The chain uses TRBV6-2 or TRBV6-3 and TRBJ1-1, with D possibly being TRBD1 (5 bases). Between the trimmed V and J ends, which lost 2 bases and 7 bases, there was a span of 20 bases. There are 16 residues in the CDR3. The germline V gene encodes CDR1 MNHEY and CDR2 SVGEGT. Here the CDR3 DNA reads TGTGCCAGCAGTTACGGTTATAGGACAACCGGTAATGAAGCTTTCTTT. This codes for CASSYGYRTTGNEAFF.

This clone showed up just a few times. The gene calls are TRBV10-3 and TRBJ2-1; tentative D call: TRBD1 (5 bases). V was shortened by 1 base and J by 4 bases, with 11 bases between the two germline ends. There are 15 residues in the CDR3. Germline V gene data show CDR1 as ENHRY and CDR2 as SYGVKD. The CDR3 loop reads CAISELGPPYNEQFF. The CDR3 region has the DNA TGTGCCATCAGTGAGTTGGGGCCTCCTTACAATGAGCAGTTCTTC.

CDR3 loop: CASSYPMGGTGELFF. The CDR3 DNA reads as TGTGCCAGCAGTTACCCCATGGGGGGTACCGGGGAGCTGTTTTTT. V is TRBV6-2 or TRBV6-3 and J is TRBJ2-2, with D possibly TRBD2 on 6 matching bases. The CDR3 has 15 residues. The ends were cut back, 2 bases at V and 5 bases at J, with 12 bases in the middle. Germline V gives CDR1 MNHEY, CDR2 SVGEGT.

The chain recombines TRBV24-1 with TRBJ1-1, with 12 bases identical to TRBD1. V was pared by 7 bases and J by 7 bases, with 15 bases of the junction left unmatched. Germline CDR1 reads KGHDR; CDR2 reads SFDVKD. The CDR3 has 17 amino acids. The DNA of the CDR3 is TGTGCCACCAGAAACACCCCGGGACAGGGGGCATACGGTGAAGCTTTCTTT. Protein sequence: CATRNTPGQGAYGEAFF.

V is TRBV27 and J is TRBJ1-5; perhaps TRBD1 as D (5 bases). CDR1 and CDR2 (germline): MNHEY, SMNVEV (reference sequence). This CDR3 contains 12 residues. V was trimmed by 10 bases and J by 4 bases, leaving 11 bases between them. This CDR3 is CATGRGNQPQHF. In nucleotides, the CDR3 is TGTGCCACCGGGAGGGGAAATCAGCCCCAGCATTTT.

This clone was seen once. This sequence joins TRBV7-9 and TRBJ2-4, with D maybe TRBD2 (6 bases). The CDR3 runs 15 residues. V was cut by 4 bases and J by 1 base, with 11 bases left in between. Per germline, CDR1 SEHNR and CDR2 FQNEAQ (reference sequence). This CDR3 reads CASSSPGVAKNIQYF. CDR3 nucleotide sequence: TGTGCCAGCAGCTCCCCGGGGGTTGCCAAAAACATTCAGTACTTC.

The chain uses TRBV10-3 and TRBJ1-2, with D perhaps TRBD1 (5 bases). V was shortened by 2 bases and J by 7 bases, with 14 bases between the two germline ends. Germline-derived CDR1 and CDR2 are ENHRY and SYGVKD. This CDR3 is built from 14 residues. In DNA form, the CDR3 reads TGTGCCATCAGTGAGGAGCAGGGCTTTGGTGGCTACACCTTC. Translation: CAISEEQGFGGYTF.

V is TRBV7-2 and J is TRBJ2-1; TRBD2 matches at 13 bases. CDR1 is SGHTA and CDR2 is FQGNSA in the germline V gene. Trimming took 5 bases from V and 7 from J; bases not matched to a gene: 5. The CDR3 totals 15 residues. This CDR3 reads CASSPGLAGLNEQFF. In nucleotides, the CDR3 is TGTGCCAGCAGCCCGGGACTAGCGGGGCTAAATGAGCAGTTCTTC. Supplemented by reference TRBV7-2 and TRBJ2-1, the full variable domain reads GAGVSQSPSNKVTEKGKDVELRCDPISGHTALYWYRQSLGQGLEFLIYFQGNSAPDKSGLPSDRFSAERTGGSVSTLTIQRTQQEDSAVYLCASSPGLAGLNEQFFGPGTRLTVL.

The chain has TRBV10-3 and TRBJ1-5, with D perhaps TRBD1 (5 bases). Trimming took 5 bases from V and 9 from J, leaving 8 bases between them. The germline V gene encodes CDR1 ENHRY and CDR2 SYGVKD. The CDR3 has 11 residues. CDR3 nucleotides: TGTGCCATCAGTCCCGGGGGGCCCCAGCATTTT. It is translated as CAISPGGPQHF.

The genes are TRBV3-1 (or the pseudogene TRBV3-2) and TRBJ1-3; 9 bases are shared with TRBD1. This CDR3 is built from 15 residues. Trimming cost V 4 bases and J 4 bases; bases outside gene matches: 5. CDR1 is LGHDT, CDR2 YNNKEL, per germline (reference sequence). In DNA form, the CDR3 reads TGTGCCAGCAGCCGAACAGGGGGCACGGGAAACACCATATATTTT. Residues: CASSRTGGTGNTIYF.

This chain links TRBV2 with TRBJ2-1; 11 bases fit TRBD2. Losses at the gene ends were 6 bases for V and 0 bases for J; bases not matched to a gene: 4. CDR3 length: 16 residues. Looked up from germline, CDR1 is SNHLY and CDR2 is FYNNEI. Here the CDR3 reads CASSALAGVSYNEQFF. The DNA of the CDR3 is TGTGCCAGCAGCGCACTAGCGGGGGTCTCCTACAATGAGCAGTTCTTC.

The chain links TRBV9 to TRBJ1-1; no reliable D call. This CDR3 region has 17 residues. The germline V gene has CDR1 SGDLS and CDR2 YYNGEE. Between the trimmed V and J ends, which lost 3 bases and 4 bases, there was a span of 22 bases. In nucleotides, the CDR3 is TGTGCCAGCAGCGCCGACTCTATTCAACGACGCGGCACTGAAGCTTTCTTT. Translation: CASSADSIQRRGTEAFF.

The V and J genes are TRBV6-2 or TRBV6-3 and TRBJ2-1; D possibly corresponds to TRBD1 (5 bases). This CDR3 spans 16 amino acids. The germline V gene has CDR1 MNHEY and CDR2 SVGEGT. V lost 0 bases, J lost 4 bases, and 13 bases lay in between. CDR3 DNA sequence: TGTGCCAGCAGTTACTCGATACAGGCTATTTACAATGAGCAGTTCTTC. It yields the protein CASSYSIQAIYNEQFF.

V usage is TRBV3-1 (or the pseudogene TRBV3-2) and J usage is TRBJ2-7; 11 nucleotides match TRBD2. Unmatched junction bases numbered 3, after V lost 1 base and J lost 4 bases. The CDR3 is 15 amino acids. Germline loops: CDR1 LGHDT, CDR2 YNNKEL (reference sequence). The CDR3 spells CASSQASGGPYEQYF. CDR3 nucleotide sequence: TGTGCCAGCAGCCAAGCTAGCGGGGGGCCTTACGAGCAGTACTTC.

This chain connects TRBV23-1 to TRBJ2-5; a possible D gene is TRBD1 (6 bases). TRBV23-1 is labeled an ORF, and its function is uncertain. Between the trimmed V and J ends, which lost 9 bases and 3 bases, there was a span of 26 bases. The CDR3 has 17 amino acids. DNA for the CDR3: TGCGCCAGTGCCACCGGTCCGCCCACAGGGCCGAAAGAGACCCAGTACTTC. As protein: CASATGPPTGPKETQYF.

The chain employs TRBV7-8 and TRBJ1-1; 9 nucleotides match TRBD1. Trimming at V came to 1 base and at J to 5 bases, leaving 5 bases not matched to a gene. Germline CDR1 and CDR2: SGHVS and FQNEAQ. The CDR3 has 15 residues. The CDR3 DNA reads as TGTGCCAGCAGCTTAGGACAGGGGGGACAAACTGAAGCTTTCTTT. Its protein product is CASSLGQGGQTEAFF.

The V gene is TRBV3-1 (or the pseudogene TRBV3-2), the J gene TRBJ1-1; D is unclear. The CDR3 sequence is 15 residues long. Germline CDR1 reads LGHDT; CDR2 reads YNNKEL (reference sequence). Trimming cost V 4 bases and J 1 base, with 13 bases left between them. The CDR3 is CASSPPWQENTEAFF. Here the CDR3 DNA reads TGTGCCAGCAGCCCCCCCTGGCAGGAGAACACTGAAGCTTTCTTT.

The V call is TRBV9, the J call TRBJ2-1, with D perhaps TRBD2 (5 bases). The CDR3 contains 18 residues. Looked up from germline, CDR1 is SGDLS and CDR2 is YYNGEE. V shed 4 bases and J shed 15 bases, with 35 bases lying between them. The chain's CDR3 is CASSLYELPFRGDPEGFF. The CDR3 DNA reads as TGTGCCAGCAGCCTTTACGAGTTACCCTTTCGTGGAGATCCCGAGGGGTTCTTC.

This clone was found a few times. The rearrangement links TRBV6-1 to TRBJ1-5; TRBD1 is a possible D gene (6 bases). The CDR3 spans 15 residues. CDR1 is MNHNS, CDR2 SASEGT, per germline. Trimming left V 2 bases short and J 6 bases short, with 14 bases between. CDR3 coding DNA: TGTGCCAGCAGTGAATTAGGGGGTCGGCTTCAGCCCCAGCATTTT. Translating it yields CASSELGGRLQPQHF.

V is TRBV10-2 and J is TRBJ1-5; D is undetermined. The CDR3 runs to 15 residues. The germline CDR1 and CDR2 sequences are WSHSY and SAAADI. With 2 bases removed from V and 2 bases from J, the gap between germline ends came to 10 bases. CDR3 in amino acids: CASSENSGGNQPQHF. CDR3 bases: TGCGCCAGCAGTGAGAATTCCGGGGGCAATCAGCCCCAGCATTTT.

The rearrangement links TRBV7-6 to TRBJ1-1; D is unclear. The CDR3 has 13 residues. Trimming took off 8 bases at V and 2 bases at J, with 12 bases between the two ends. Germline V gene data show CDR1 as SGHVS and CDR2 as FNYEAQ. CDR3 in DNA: TGTGCCAGCGGGCCAGCAGACAACACTGAAGCTTTCTTT. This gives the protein CASGPADNTEAFF.

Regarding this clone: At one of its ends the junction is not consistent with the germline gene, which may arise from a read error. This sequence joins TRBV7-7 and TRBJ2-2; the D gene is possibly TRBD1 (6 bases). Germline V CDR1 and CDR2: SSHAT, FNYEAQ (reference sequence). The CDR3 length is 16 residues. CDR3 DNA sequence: TGTGCTAGCAGCTTAATGGCAGGGGATGGGGCCGGGGAGCTGTTTTTT. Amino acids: CASSLMAGDGAGELFF.

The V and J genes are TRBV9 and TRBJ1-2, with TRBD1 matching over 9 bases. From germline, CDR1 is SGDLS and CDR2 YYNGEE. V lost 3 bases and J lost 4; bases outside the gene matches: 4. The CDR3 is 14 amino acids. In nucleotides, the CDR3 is TGTGCCAGCAGCGACACAGGGGGCAGCTATGGCTACACCTTC. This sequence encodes CASSDTGGSYGYTF.